This T cell receptor beta chain was observed in a study of beta chain features in type 1 diabetes. The study's findings and limits: In all four CD4+ subsets, TCRB CDR3 length was significantly, moderately reduced in type 1 diabetes.

Expressed TCRB transcripts were sequenced after all isolated RNA was converted to cDNA. Here immunoSEQ multiplex PCR was the method, and the copy in TCRdb shows in-frame clones only, minus some. In the table there are hundreds of thousands of clones, roughly 13% of which are singletons. The CDR3 is 11 residues long. The germline gives CDR1 DFQATT, CDR2 SNEGSKA (reference sequence). V gave up 3 bases and J gave up 6 bases, with 9 bases separating them. CD45RO/CCR7/CD25/CD127/CD95/CD27 separated CD4+ naive, central memory, regulatory and stem cell-like memory cells by sorting. This clone was observed a handful of times. Its target is unknown.

The receptor was isolated from a man aged 18 to 30 with type 1 diabetes. The sample comprised naive CD4+ T cells from blood. V is TRBV20-1 and J is TRBJ2-7; D remains unclear. The DNA for the CDR3 is TGCAGTGCTAGTAGGCCCTCCGAGCAGTACTTC. It yields the protein CSASRPSEQYF.